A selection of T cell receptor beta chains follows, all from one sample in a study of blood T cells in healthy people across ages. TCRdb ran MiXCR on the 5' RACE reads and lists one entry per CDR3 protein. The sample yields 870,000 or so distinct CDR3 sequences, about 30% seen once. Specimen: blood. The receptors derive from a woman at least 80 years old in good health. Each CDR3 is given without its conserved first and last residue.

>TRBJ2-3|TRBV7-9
ASSSCSTGTDTQY
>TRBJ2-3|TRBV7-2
ASSGRRGADTQY
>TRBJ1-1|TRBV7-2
ASSLERVKGAF
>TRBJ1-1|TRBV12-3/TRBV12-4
TSRPTGTNTEAF
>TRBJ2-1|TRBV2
ASSVNTGGTEQF
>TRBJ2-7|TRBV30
AWSDSGGVIYEQY
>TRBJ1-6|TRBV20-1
SAEPGRGRSDSPLH
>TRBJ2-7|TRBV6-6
ASSLMGTEQY
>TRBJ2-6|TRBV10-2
ASSDLLVSGANVLT
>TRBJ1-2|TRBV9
ASSVGLTNYGYT
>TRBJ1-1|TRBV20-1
SARDVDTEAF
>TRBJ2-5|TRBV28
ASSAAGGPQEQY
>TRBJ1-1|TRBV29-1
SVSKVASAEAF
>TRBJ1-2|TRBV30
AWSGDNYGYT
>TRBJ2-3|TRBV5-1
VSSLEQGHTDTQY
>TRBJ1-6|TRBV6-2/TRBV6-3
ASSPSGTGETSPLH
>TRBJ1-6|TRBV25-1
ASSGGQGSIIRNSPLH
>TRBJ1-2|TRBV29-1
SVATGVNYGYT
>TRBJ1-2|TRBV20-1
SARATFNYGYT
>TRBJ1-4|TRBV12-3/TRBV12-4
ASRSVGNEKLF
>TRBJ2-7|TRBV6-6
ASSFRSRSGDEQY
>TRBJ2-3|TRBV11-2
ASSFLGTATDTQY
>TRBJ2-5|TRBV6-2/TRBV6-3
ASAAPDRRRQTQY
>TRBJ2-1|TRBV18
ASPPGFDEQF
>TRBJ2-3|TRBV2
ASRPTGADTQY
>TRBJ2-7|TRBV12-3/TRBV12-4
ASSRYEQY
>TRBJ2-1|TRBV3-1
ASRFSGTINEQF
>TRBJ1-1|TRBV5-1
ASSAGGPQTEAF
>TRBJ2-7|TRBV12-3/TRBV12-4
ASSRGDEQY
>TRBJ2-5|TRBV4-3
ASSQAPGMISQETQY
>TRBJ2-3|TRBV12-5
ASGSMTSGGRTDTQY
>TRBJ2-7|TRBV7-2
ASGSMTGLSYEQY
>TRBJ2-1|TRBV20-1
SALRQGHNEQF
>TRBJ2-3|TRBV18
ASSPRVHSLEPGTDTQY
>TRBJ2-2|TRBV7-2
ASRARGATGELF
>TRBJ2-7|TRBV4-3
ASSQDPGPTYEQY
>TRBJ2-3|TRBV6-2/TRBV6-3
ASSLGRIRRTDTQY
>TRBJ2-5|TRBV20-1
SATGQGETQY
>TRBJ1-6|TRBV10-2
ASGPWDRVNSPLH
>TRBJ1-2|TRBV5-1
ASSLDFVGSNYGYT
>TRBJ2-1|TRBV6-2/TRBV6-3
ASRTFGEQF
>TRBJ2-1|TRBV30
AWSSGLAYNEQF